The 9 T cell receptor beta chains listed next were all sequenced from one sample in a study of blood T cell repertoires in COVID-19 (dated by TCRdb to 2018 to 2021). Receptors were amplified or captured by the immunoSEQ multiplex PCR assay. TCRdb limited this immuneACCESS table to in-frame rearrangements with V and J called. A share of clones is missing; checked studies link under half to unresolved V genes, and the rest is unexplained. A total of 13,000 or so clones appear in this sample, about 76% of them only once. Together, the top ten hold over 40% of the sample. Sequenced input: peripheral blood. The receptors come from a woman aged 80 or over with acute or convalescent COVID-19.

This clone was counted between two and nine times. This sequence joins TRBV10-3 and TRBJ1-3, with a weak D call TRBD1 (5 bases). Germline loops: CDR1 ENHRY, CDR2 SYGVKD. V was trimmed by 3 bases and J by 0 bases, leaving 18 bases between them. The length of the CDR3 is 18 residues. The CDR3 sequence: CAISDGALGASSGNTIYF. In DNA form, the CDR3 reads TGTGCCATCAGTGATGGGGCTCTTGGGGCCAGCTCTGGAAACACCATATATTTT.

In regard to this clone: At one of its ends the junction is not consistent with the germline gene, which may arise from a read error. The CDR3 protein is CASSLARAPLRF. CDR3 DNA: TGTGCCAGCAGTTTAGCGCGGGCGCCCCTCCGTTTT. This chain links TRBV12-3 or TRBV12-4 with TRBJ1-4; D not resolved. The CDR3 contains 12 residues.

The chain combines TRBV5-4 with TRBJ1-2; D unclear. The CDR3 has 13 amino acids. V lost 4 bases and J 3 bases, leaving 10 bases between the germline ends. Germline V gene sequence: CDR1 SGHNT, CDR2 YYREEE (reference sequence). This chain's CDR3 is CASSQTGDYGYTF. DNA for the CDR3: TGTGCCAGCAGCCAGACGGGAGACTATGGCTACACCTTC.

This clone was seen only a few times. The chain uses TRBV6-1 and TRBJ1-2; D is unclear. With 1 base removed from V and 6 bases from J, the gap between germline ends came to 9 bases. This CDR3 is 13 amino acids long. The germline CDR1 and CDR2 sequences are MNHNS and SASEGT. This chain's CDR3 is CASSEVLADGYTF. The CDR3 DNA reads as TGTGCCAGCAGTGAAGTCCTGGCCGATGGCTACACCTTC.

The rearrangement joins TRBV10-3 to TRBJ2-2, with 10 bases lining up with TRBD2. Germline loops: CDR1 ENHRY, CDR2 SYGVKD. V was clipped by 8 bases and J by 3 bases; unmatched bases: 9. This CDR3 contains 16 residues. Here the CDR3 DNA reads TGTGCCATCTGGGGTGGGCTAGCGGGAGACACCGGGGAGCTGTTTTTT. Amino acid sequence: CAIWGGLAGDTGELFF.

This clone was picked up a small number of times. DNA of the CDR3: TGTGCCAGCAGCCGGGAGGGAAGGAACTATGGCTACACCTTC. Translating it yields CASSREGRNYGYTF. The J gene is TRBJ1-2, the V gene TRBV6-5; D gene unclear. V gave up 6 bases and J gave up 2 bases, with 13 bases separating them. The CDR3 spans 14 residues. CDR1 MNHEY and CDR2 SVGAGI come from the germline V gene.

The chain is built from TRBV5-5 and TRBJ1-2, with D unresolved. Trimming stripped 1 base from V and 8 bases from J, with 12 bases between. The CDR3 runs 13 residues. Per the germline V gene, CDR1 is SGHKS and CDR2 is YYEKEE (reference sequence). The CDR3 loop is CASSLQRNGGYTF. For the CDR3, the DNA is TGTGCCAGCAGCTTGCAACGGAACGGGGGCTACACCTTC.

The V gene is TRBV9, the J gene TRBJ1-2, with D unresolved. V was pared by 4 bases and J by 3 bases, with 13 bases between. The CDR3 consists of 14 residues. Germline V CDR1 and CDR2: SGDLS, YYNGEE. CDR3 sequence (DNA): TGTGCCAGCAGCCCCCGGGATCCATACTATGGCTACACCTTC. Its protein product is CASSPRDPYYGYTF.

In this sample, this clone turned up a few times. V usage is TRBV29-1 and J usage is TRBJ2-7; D uncertain. The CDR3 extends over 14 amino acids. Trimming took 2 bases from V and 5 from J, leaving 16 bases between them. The germline CDR1 and CDR2 sequences are SQVTM and ANQGSEA. CDR3 nucleotides: TGCAGCGTTGAAATAATAGTTGGTTCCCACGAGCAGTACTTC. This encodes CSVEIIVGSHEQYF.